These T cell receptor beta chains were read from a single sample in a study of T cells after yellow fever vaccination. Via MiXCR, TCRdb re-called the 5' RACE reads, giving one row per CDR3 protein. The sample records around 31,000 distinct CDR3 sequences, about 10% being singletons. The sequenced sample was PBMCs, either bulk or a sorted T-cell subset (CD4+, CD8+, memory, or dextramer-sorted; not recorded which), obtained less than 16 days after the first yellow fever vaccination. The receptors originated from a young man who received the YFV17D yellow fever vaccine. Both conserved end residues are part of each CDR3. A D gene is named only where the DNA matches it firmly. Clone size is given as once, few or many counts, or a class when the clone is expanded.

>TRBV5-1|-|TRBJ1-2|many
TGCGCCAGCAGCCGGGCAGGGGTCGACTATGGCTACACCTTC
CASSRAGVDYGYTF
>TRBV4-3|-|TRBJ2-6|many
TGCGCCAGCAGCTTGGCAGGGACGTGGGTCCTGACTTTC
CASSLAGTWVLTF
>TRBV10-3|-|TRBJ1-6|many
TGTGCCATCAGTGAGTCCGGGGAAGAGAATTCACCCCTCCACTTT
CAISESGEENSPLHF
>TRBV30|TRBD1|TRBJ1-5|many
TGTGCCTGGGAAGCAGGACAGGGAACTCAGTCCCAGCATTTT
CAWEAGQGTQSQHF
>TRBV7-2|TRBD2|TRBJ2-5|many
TGTGCCAGCAGGCCCCGACTAGCGGGGCAAGAGACCCAGTACTTC
CASRPRLAGQETQYF
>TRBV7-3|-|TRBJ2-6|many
TGTGCCAGCAGCTCGGGTCTCTCTGGGGCCAACGTCCTGACTTTC
CASSSGLSGANVLTF
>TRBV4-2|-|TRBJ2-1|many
TGTGCCAGCAGCCCGGGATTGGGGATTTACAATGAGCAGTTCTTC
CASSPGLGIYNEQFF
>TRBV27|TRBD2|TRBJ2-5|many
TGTGCCAGCAGTTTAAAGTTCTCTCGGCTAGCGGGGGGACGAGAGACCCAGTACTTC
CASSLKFSRLAGGRETQYF
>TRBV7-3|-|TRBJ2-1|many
TGTGCCAGCAGCCCCCCAGGGGTTGAGGGGAGTGAGCAGTTCTTC
CASSPPGVEGSEQFF
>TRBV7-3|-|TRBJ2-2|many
TGTGCCAGCAGCTTAAGGGGGGGCTCGAACACCGGGGAGCTGTTTTTT
CASSLRGGSNTGELFF
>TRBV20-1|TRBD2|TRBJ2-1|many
TGCAGTGCTAGCCGGGTAGCGGGGGGGCCAAATGAGCAGTTCTTC
CSASRVAGGPNEQFF
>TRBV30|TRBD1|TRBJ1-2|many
TGTGCCTGGGAAAGACTCCGGACAGGGAACTATGGCTACACCTTC
CAWERLRTGNYGYTF
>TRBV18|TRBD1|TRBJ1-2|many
TGTGCCAGCTCACCGGAAACAGGGGCCTCCTATGGCTACACCTTC
CASSPETGASYGYTF
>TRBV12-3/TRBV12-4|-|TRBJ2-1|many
TGTGCCAGCAGCCGCCACGGTGTGGGCCGTCTCGGGCAGTTCTTC
CASSRHGVGRLGQFF